This TCR beta chain was sequenced for a study of early T cells in non-severe SARS-CoV-2 infection. Study at large: The study sequenced bulk RNA from unsorted whole blood, with chains unpaired.

This clonotype was detected many times. Individual cDNA molecules received unique molecular identifiers. TCRdb reanalysed the 5' RACE reads using MiXCR and keeps one entry per CDR3 protein. The sample carries 65,000 to 75,000 distinct CDR3 sequences, roughly 11% recorded once. The receptor's source is an adult who was a healthcare worker with PCR-confirmed SARS-CoV-2 infection or an uninfected control (not recorded which). The sequencing input was whole blood.

This CDR3 is CSVEPLNTEAFF. The DNA of the CDR3 is TGCAGCGTTGAGCCCTTGAACACTGAAGCTTTCTTT. The V gene is TRBV29-1, the J gene TRBJ1-1; no reliable D call. Germline loops: CDR1 SQVTM, CDR2 ANQGSEA. Trimming stripped 3 bases from V and 0 bases from J, with 5 bases between. This CDR3 is 12 amino acids long.